The rows below give T cell receptor beta chains drawn from one sample of a study of post-analysis software for immune sequencing data. TCRdb called the PCR reads again in MiXCR, with one record for every CDR3 protein. The data show about 260,000 distinct CDR3 sequences, 36% seen once. The sample consisted of blood. The receptors stem from a girl aged 5-17 years with multiple sclerosis. Each CDR3 is given with its conserved first and last residue. The D gene is left open where the match is weak. Clone size is shown for a subset of rows, as once, few, many or a class of expanded clone.

V: TRBV7-3
J: TRBJ2-6
D: TRBD2
size: NA
CDR3: CASSRTLADPSSGANVLTF
DNA: TGTGCCAGCAGCCGAACACTAGCGGATCCTAGCTCTGGGGCCAACGTCCTGACTTTC

V: TRBV7-2
J: TRBJ1-5
D: NA
size: NA
CDR3: CASSGEQGQPQHF
DNA: TGTGCCAGCAGCGGAGAGCAGGGCCAGCCCCAGCATTTT

V: TRBV5-5
J: TRBJ2-1
D: TRBD2
size: NA
CDR3: CASSLATSGRSGEQFF
DNA: TGTGCCAGCAGCTTGGCCACTAGCGGGAGGTCGGGTGAGCAGTTCTTC

V: TRBV3-1
J: TRBJ1-2
D: NA
size: many
CDR3: CASSQEPGGGYTF
DNA: TGTGCCAGCAGCCAAGAACCCGGGGGTGGCTACACCTTC

V: TRBV20-1
J: TRBJ2-3
D: TRBD2
size: many
CDR3: CSAQGLAGVVADTQYF
DNA: TGCAGTGCTCAAGGACTAGCGGGAGTGGTGGCAGATACGCAGTATTTT

V: TRBV5-1
J: TRBJ2-1
D: NA
size: NA
CDR3: CASSQNPLSSYNEQFF
DNA: TGCGCCAGCAGCCAAAACCCGCTTAGCTCCTACAATGAGCAGTTCTTC

V: TRBV7-2
J: TRBJ1-2
D: NA
size: NA
CDR3: CASSFRELDGYTF
DNA: TGTGCCAGCAGCTTCCGGGAATTAGATGGCTACACCTTC

V: TRBV7-8
J: TRBJ2-6
D: NA
size: many
CDR3: CASSLDPRVLLANVLTF
DNA: TGTGCCAGCAGCTTAGATCCCCGGGTTCTTCTGGCCAACGTCCTGACTTTC

V: TRBV7-3
J: TRBJ2-3
D: NA
size: many
CDR3: CASSSGSLAILGGDTQYF
DNA: TGTGCCAGCAGCTCCGGTTCGTTAGCCATCCTTGGGGGGGATACGCAGTATTTT

V: TRBV15
J: TRBJ1-2
D: TRBD1
size: many
CDR3: CATSRDRSRGYGYTF
DNA: TGTGCCACCAGCAGAGATAGGAGCAGGGGGTATGGCTACACCTTC

V: TRBV5-1
J: TRBJ1-2
D: NA
size: few
CDR3: CASSLDTGRGYTF
DNA: TGCGCCAGCAGCTTGGATACAGGGAGAGGCTACACCTTC

V: TRBV20-1
J: TRBJ2-1
D: NA
size: many
CDR3: CSAPEGRLYNEQFF
DNA: TGCAGTGCTCCAGAGGGGCGGCTTTACAATGAGCAGTTCTTC

V: TRBV13
J: TRBJ2-7
D: NA
size: NA
CDR3: CASSRADRTAFSYEQYF
DNA: TGTGCCAGCAGCAGAGCCGATAGGACAGCTTTCTCCTACGAGCAGTACTTC

V: TRBV29-1
J: TRBJ2-2
D: NA
size: NA
CDR3: CSVQISGETGELFF
DNA: TGCAGCGTTCAGATATCAGGGGAAACCGGGGAGCTGTTTTTT

V: TRBV5-1
J: TRBJ2-7
D: NA
size: few
CDR3: CASSLEEAGYNEQYF
DNA: TGCGCCAGCAGCTTGGAGGAGGCGGGCTACAATGAGCAGTACTTC

V: TRBV20-1
J: TRBJ1-1
D: NA
size: NA
CDR3: CSARAFLLNTEAFF
DNA: TGCAGTGCTAGGGCGTTTCTTTTGAACACTGAAGCTTTCTTT

V: TRBV7-9
J: TRBJ2-5
D: TRBD1
size: NA
CDR3: CASIPGDSSEAQYF
DNA: TGTGCCAGCATCCCCGGGGACAGTTCAGAGGCCCAGTACTTC

V: TRBV29-1
J: TRBJ1-2
D: NA
size: many
CDR3: CSVAGRRGYGYTF
DNA: TGCAGCGTTGCAGGGAGACGTGGATATGGCTACACCTTC

V: TRBV28
J: TRBJ2-2
D: NA
size: NA
CDR3: CTSSLGGTNTGELFF
DNA: TGTACCAGCTCCTTAGGAGGGACGAACACCGGGGAGCTGTTTTTT

V: TRBV14
J: TRBJ1-2
D: NA
size: NA
CDR3: CASSHQNYGYTF
DNA: TGTGCCAGCAGCCATCAGAACTATGGCTACACCTTC

V: TRBV6-5
J: TRBJ2-1
D: NA
size: NA
CDR3: CASSYGPDLYNEQFF
DNA: TGTGCCAGCAGTTATGGGCCTGACCTATACAATGAGCAGTTCTTC

V: TRBV7-2
J: TRBJ2-3
D: TRBD2
size: many
CDR3: CASSQRGSLTDTQYF
DNA: TGTGCCAGCAGCCAGCGGGGATCCCTCACAGATACGCAGTATTTT

V: TRBV9
J: TRBJ1-1
D: NA
size: many
CDR3: CASSLETGTEAFF
DNA: TGTGCCAGCAGCCTCGAAACGGGCACTGAAGCTTTCTTT

V: TRBV29-1
J: TRBJ2-5
D: NA
size: NA
CDR3: CSVGQTGKGTQYF
DNA: TGCAGCGTTGGACAGACAGGCAAGGGGACCCAGTACTTC

V: TRBV12-3/TRBV12-4
J: TRBJ1-1
D: TRBD1
size: NA
CDR3: CASSLRGGINMNTEAFF
DNA: TGTGCCAGCAGTCTCAGGGGGGGAATAAACATGAACACTGAAGCTTTCTTT